The 27 T cell receptor beta chains below all came from one sample that was sequenced in a study of OX40 agonist ivuxolimab in advanced cancers. Only in-frame clones appear in the TCRdb table, and some are missing; sequencing was by immunoSEQ multiplex PCR. This table has some 71,000 clones, roughly 84% appearing once. Material: CD4+ or CD8+ T cells sorted from blood, obtained in a trial of the OX40 agonist ivuxolimab. The receptors shown here come from an adult with an advanced solid tumor such as melanoma, head and neck, liver or kidney cancer.

The V gene is TRBV5-1, the J gene TRBJ2-2, with 7 positions matching TRBD2. Germline lookup yields CDR1 SGHRS and CDR2 YFSETQ. This CDR3 contains 17 residues. V was pared by 4 bases and J by 6 bases, with 15 bases of the junction left unmatched. The CDR3 here is CASSTQPAGYGSGELFF. CDR3 DNA sequence: TGCGCCAGCAGCACCCAACCAGCGGGGTATGGTTCCGGGGAGCTGTTTTTT.

The V and J genes are TRBV5-1 and TRBJ2-6; either TRBD1 or TRBD2 may supply D (6 bases each). The germline V gene encodes CDR1 SGHRS and CDR2 YFSETQ. Deletions cut 7 bases from V and 1 base from J, with 12 bases between. The CDR3 is made up of 15 amino acids. CDR3 amino acids: CASLQGGSGANVLTF. DNA of the CDR3: TGCGCCAGCCTTCAAGGGGGGTCTGGGGCCAACGTCCTGACTTTC.

The chain has TRBV5-1 and TRBJ1-6; TRBD1 might be the D (6 bases). This CDR3 is 15 amino acids long. V shed 0 bases and J shed 10 bases, with 14 bases lying between them. Per the germline V gene, CDR1 is SGHRS and CDR2 is YFSETQ. CDR3 DNA sequence: TGCGCCAGCAGCTTGGAATCGGGGGGCTGGTCACCCCTCCACTTT. The encoded protein is CASSLESGGWSPLHF.

This clone was detected many times. The chain uses TRBV9 and TRBJ1-5, with a tentative D call TRBD1 (5 bases). Germline CDR1 reads SGDLS; CDR2 reads YYNGEE. With 0 bases removed from V and 6 bases from J, the gap between germline ends came to 10 bases. This CDR3 has 14 residues. CDR3 in amino acids: CASSVDSGPQPQHF. The CDR3 nucleotides are TGTGCCAGCAGCGTAGATTCGGGACCTCAGCCCCAGCATTTT.

V and J are TRBV27 and TRBJ1-2; TRBD1 is a possible D gene (5 bases). The CDR3 sequence is 14 residues long. Per the germline V gene, CDR1 is MNHEY and CDR2 is SMNVEV (reference sequence). The V end was cut by 5 bases, the J end by 1 base, with 11 bases between. The CDR3 nucleotides are TGTGCCAGCAGTACCTCAGGGAATAACTATGGCTACACCTTC. Its translation: CASSTSGNNYGYTF.

In this sample, this clone turned up a few times. V usage is TRBV15 and J usage is TRBJ2-1; TRBD1 might be the D (6 bases). Between the trimmed V and J ends, which lost 4 bases and 3 bases, there was a span of 16 bases. The CDR3 length is 16 residues. Germline values: CDR1 LNHNV, CDR2 YYDKDF (reference sequence). The CDR3 DNA follows: TGTGCCACCAGCAAAGGGGGAGAGGGGTTCTACAATGAGCAGTTCTTC. Translated: CATSKGGEGFYNEQFF.

This chain uses TRBV7-8 with TRBJ2-7, with D maybe TRBD1 (5 bases). Deletions cut 3 bases from V and 2 bases from J, with 11 bases between. The germline gives CDR1 SGHVS, CDR2 FQNEAQ. CDR3 size: 14 residues. CDR3 nucleotide sequence: TGTGCCAGCAGCTTGGTATTGACAGCCTACGAGCAGTACTTC. It translates to CASSLVLTAYEQYF. Supplemented by reference TRBV7-8 and TRBJ2-7, the full variable domain reads GAGVSQSPRYKVAKRGQDVALRCDPISGHVSLFWYQQALGQGPEFLTYFQNEAQLDKSGLPSDRFFAERPEGSVSTLKIQRTQQEDSAVYLCASSLVLTAYEQYFGPGTRLTVT.

The chain has TRBV7-2 and TRBJ1-4, with a tentative D call TRBD1 (6 bases). Germline CDR1 SGHTA, CDR2 FQGNSA. The CDR3 runs to 16 residues. The V gene lost 1 base and the J gene lost 5 bases, with 14 bases spanning the gap. CDR3 in DNA: TGTGCCAGCAGCTTAGGGAAGGACAGCAGAAATGAAAAACTGTTTTTT. Protein sequence: CASSLGKDSRNEKLFF.

The chain links TRBV11-3 to TRBJ1-1; no clear D. Germline CDR1 is SGHNT and CDR2 is YENEEA. V was shortened by 3 bases and J by 3 bases, with 14 bases between the two germline ends. This CDR3 is 15 amino acids long. For the CDR3, the DNA is TGTGCCAGCAGCTTCGGTGTGGGTAAGGACACTGAAGCTTTCTTT. This sequence encodes CASSFGVGKDTEAFF.

The V call is TRBV9, the J call TRBJ2-7, with 13 bases matching TRBD2. Losses at the gene ends were 0 bases for V and 4 bases for J; bases not matched to a gene: 1. This CDR3 region has 15 residues. Looked up from germline, CDR1 is SGDLS and CDR2 is YYNGEE. The CDR3 nucleotides read TGTGCCAGCAGCGTAGCGGGACTAGCGGGATACGAGCAGTACTTC. Protein product: CASSVAGLAGYEQYF.

The chain links TRBV5-4 to TRBJ1-1; the D is unclear. This CDR3 is built from 16 residues. Per germline, CDR1 SGHNT and CDR2 YYREEE (reference sequence). Trimming removed 3 bases from V and 1 base from J, with 16 bases in between. CDR3 DNA: TGTGCCAGCAGCTCCGTGAGTCCAGGAGCGAACACTGAAGCTTTCTTT. Its protein is CASSSVSPGANTEAFF.

The chain employs TRBV4-1 and TRBJ2-3; no clear D. The V gene's germline CDR1 is MGHRA and CDR2 YSYEKL. The CDR3 is made up of 14 amino acids. Trimming stripped 6 bases from V and 2 bases from J, with 12 bases between. The CDR3, as DNA: TGCGCCAGCAGGAAAGGGCAGGCCACAGATACGCAGTATTTT. Translated, it gives CASRKGQATDTQYF.

The chain uses TRBV19 and TRBJ1-2; tentatively, D is TRBD1 (5 bases). CDR3 size: 14 residues. Trimming pared 7 bases from V and 5 bases from J, leaving 17 bases between. Germline CDR1 LNHDA, CDR2 SQIVND (reference sequence). This CDR3 is CASKNRGQLYGYTF. DNA of the CDR3: TGTGCCAGTAAGAACCGGGGCCAGCTTTATGGCTACACCTTC.

V usage is TRBV7-9 and J usage is TRBJ1-1; weak D call: TRBD1 (5 bases). Germline V gives CDR1 SEHNR, CDR2 FQNEAQ (reference sequence). Trimming stripped 5 bases from V and 3 bases from J, with 10 bases between. This CDR3 has 13 amino acids. The CDR3 nucleotides are TGTGCCAGCAGCGAGCAGGGTTACACTGAAGCTTTCTTT. Translating gives CASSEQGYTEAFF.

The chain links TRBV4-3 to TRBJ2-7; TRBD1 is a possible D gene (6 bases). CDR3 length: 16 amino acids. Trimming took 3 bases from V and 1 from J, leaving 16 bases between them. Germline V gives CDR1 LGHNA, CDR2 YSLEER. CDR3 in amino acids: CASSHSRDTRSYEQYF. In DNA, the CDR3 is TGCGCCAGCAGCCACAGCCGGGACACCCGATCCTACGAGCAGTACTTC.

A single count supports this clone. J is TRBJ2-3 and V is TRBV10-3, with 8 bases fitting TRBD1. Germline V gene sequence: CDR1 ENHRY, CDR2 SYGVKD. The CDR3 contains 16 residues. The J segment lost 5 bases and the V segment lost 5 bases, leaving 12 bases of the junction unmatched. Here the CDR3 reads CAISPTGTGPGDTQYF. DNA of the CDR3: TGTGCCATCAGTCCCACCGGGACAGGACCCGGAGATACGCAGTATTTT.

This chain uses TRBV7-2 with TRBJ2-1; TRBD1 matches 7 bases. The CDR3 covers 15 residues. The J segment lost 2 bases and the V segment lost 5 bases, leaving 6 bases of the junction unmatched. Per the germline V gene, CDR1 is SGHTA and CDR2 is FQGNSA. The CDR3 region has the DNA TGTGCCAGCAGCGCCCGACAGGGCCCCTACAATGAGCAGTTCTTC. It specifies CASSARQGPYNEQFF.

In its sample, this clone ranks as medium-sized. This CDR3 reads CSVVSNNYGYTF. The CDR3, as DNA: TGCAGCGTTGTATCGAATAACTATGGCTACACCTTC. V is TRBV29-1 and J is TRBJ1-2; D ambiguous. Germline V gives CDR1 SQVTM, CDR2 ANQGSEA. V lost 4 bases and J lost 1, with 7 bases in between. The CDR3 has 12 amino acids. Full variable domain (missing parts from reference TRBV29-1 and TRBJ1-2): SAVISQKPSRDICQRGTSLTIQCQVDSQVTMMFWYRQQPGQSLTLIATANQGSEATYESGFVIDKFPISRPNLTFSTLTVSNMSPEDSSIYLCSVVSNNYGYTFGSGTRLTVV.

The gene calls are TRBV27 and TRBJ2-1; 7 bases map to TRBD1. CDR1 is MNHEY and CDR2 is SMNVEV in the germline V gene (reference sequence). CDR3 size: 13 residues. V shed 2 bases and J 6 bases; nucleotides not matched to a gene: 1. CDR3 region: CASSLRGRNEQFF. For the CDR3, the DNA is TGTGCCAGCAGTTTAAGGGGGCGCAATGAGCAGTTCTTC.

A few counts support this clone. This chain links TRBV15 with TRBJ2-3; no clear D gene. Germline CDR1 LNHNV, CDR2 YYDKDF (reference sequence). V was pared by 2 bases and J by 6 bases, with 12 bases between. The CDR3 has 14 residues. DNA for the CDR3: TGTGCCACCAGCAGATTAAACCCCGGGGATACGCAGTATTTT. It codes for CATSRLNPGDTQYF.

The chain is built from TRBV7-9 and TRBJ1-1, with D possibly TRBD1 on 6 matching bases. Germline V gene sequence: CDR1 SEHNR, CDR2 FQNEAQ (reference sequence). This CDR3 region has 17 residues. The ends were cut back, 1 base at V and 3 bases at J, with 18 bases in the middle. CDR3 DNA: TGTGCCAGCAGCTTAGTCTGGGGGGGCGTAATGGACACTGAAGCTTTCTTT. Amino acids: CASSLVWGGVMDTEAFF.

This clone was found a few times. V usage is TRBV4-1 and J usage is TRBJ2-5; 7 nucleotides match TRBD1. This CDR3 spans 14 amino acids. V dropped 6 bases and J dropped 2; count of bases not matched to a gene: 6. CDR1 is MGHRA and CDR2 is YSYEKL in the germline V gene. CDR3 sequence: CASRRGRGQETQYF. CDR3 DNA: TGCGCCAGCAGACGCGGCAGGGGGCAAGAGACCCAGTACTTC.

This chain links TRBV15 with TRBJ2-1; the D gene is possibly TRBD2 (6 bases). The CDR3 is 15 residues long. Between the trimmed V and J ends, which lost 0 bases and 5 bases, there was a span of 11 bases. Germline V CDR1 and CDR2: LNHNV, YYDKDF (reference sequence). The chain's CDR3 is CATSRESGVDNEQFF. Written as DNA, the CDR3 is TGTGCCACCAGCAGAGAATCGGGGGTCGACAATGAGCAGTTCTTC.

The chain carries TRBV2 and TRBJ1-1; 7 bases line up with TRBD1. The CDR3 runs to 13 residues. Trimming removed 5 bases from V and 3 bases from J; junction bases left unmatched: 3. Germline CDR1 is SNHLY and CDR2 is FYNNEI. This CDR3 is CASSPDRDTEAFF. The CDR3 nucleotides read TGTGCCAGCAGTCCCGACAGGGACACTGAAGCTTTCTTT.

V is TRBV7-2 and J is TRBJ2-3, with 7 bases lining up with TRBD2. Germline CDR1 SGHTA, CDR2 FQGNSA. The CDR3 has 16 residues. Unmatched junction bases numbered 9, after V lost 6 bases and J lost 0 bases. CDR3 DNA: TGTGCCAGCAGTTCCCCTAGCGGCGTTAGCACAGATACGCAGTATTTT. This encodes CASSSPSGVSTDTQYF.

In regard to this clone: The junction does not match germline at one end; this may be a read error. The rearrangement uses TRBV5-8 and TRBJ1-5; D remains unclear. Germline V lookup: CDR1 SGHTS, CDR2 YDEGEE. The CDR3 consists of 14 residues. The CDR3 loop reads CASNLGDTTQPQHF. CDR3 in DNA: TGTGCCAGCAACTTGGGAGACACGACTCAGCCCCAGCATTTT.

V and J are TRBV23-1 and TRBJ1-3; D unclear. TRBV23-1 is treated as an ORF (open reading frame) with a function not yet certain. The CDR3 extends over 16 amino acids. The V gene lost 3 bases and the J gene lost 6 bases, with 18 bases spanning the gap. The CDR3, as DNA: TGCGCCAGCAGTCACGTGGGCAAGTGCCGTTTAAACACCATATATTTT. Translation: CASSHVGKCRLNTIYF.